Listed below are T cell receptor beta chains from one sample, sequenced in a study of cytomegalovirus exposure and HLA in healthy donors. Profiled with immunoSEQ multiplex PCR; TCRdb holds only in-frame clones, not every one. The sample consists of under 200,000 clones, roughly 82% of them appearing once. Sequencing was performed on PBMCs. These receptors came from a man between 45 and 60 years old in good health and CMV-seropositive. The conserved cysteine and the conserved F or W are not part of the CDR3 here. The D gene is left open where the match is weak. Expanded clones get a size class; other rows say once, few or many, or leave the size out.

ASSTLASGEQF,NA,NA,11,TRBV6-1,TRBJ2-1
ASSSLTTGGIGETQY,TRBD2,NA,15,TRBV7-9,TRBJ2-5
ASSLGRQSHEQY,NA,NA,12,TRBV11-1,TRBJ2-7
ASSLGPGKGTESSYEQY,TRBD1,NA,17,TRBV5-1,TRBJ2-7
ASSRSGVKGTGELF,TRBD2,NA,14,TRBV6-6,TRBJ2-2
ASSLVGQGLGTGNTIY,NA,NA,16,TRBV5-1,TRBJ1-3
ASSLALAGVEQF,TRBD2,NA,12,TRBV11-2,TRBJ2-1
ASRGHLATNEKLF,NA,NA,13,TRBV6-1,TRBJ1-4
ASSLTGGRNEQF,TRBD2,NA,12,TRBV7-9,TRBJ2-1
ASTRTNAATPGELF,NA,few,14,TRBV5-5,TRBJ2-2
ASSEGLGGRPYNEQF,TRBD2,NA,15,TRBV6-1,TRBJ2-1
ASSLVVRGLNQPQH,NA,NA,14,TRBV7-9,TRBJ1-5
ASSAQTGEVSNEKLF,TRBD1,once,15,TRBV19,TRBJ1-4
ASSFRSSGKETQY,TRBD2,NA,13,TRBV5-6,TRBJ2-5
ASSLTGNYNSPLH,NA,NA,13,TRBV11-2,TRBJ1-6
ASSTSGGSDTQY,TRBD2,NA,12,TRBV4-2,TRBJ2-3
ASSLGQTSGELF,TRBD1,NA,12,TRBV18,TRBJ2-2
ASSHGQEARYGYT,NA,NA,13,TRBV6-5,TRBJ1-2
ASSISKWPNQPQH,NA,NA,13,TRBV19,TRBJ1-5
ASSLLGQSNEKLF,TRBD1,NA,13,TRBV5-1,TRBJ1-4
ASSDRGNQPQH,NA,NA,11,TRBV6-1,TRBJ1-5
ASSPLGQGRDTEAF,TRBD1,NA,14,TRBV18,TRBJ1-1
ASSKGVTGGDPNYGYT,NA,once,16,TRBV21-1,TRBJ1-2
ASSYSGLPSRETQY,NA,NA,14,TRBV6-5,TRBJ2-5
SVRQGRETQY,TRBD1,NA,10,TRBV29-1,TRBJ2-5
ASSQDRGGDTQY,TRBD1,few,12,TRBV7-3,TRBJ2-3
ASSLAGQGPNEQF,TRBD1,NA,13,TRBV5-1,TRBJ2-1
ASSSSPQETQY,NA,NA,11,TRBV7-3,TRBJ2-5
ASSEKGMSTEAF,NA,NA,12,TRBV10-2,TRBJ1-1
ASTLDSYNEKLF,NA,NA,12,TRBV6-4,TRBJ1-4
ASSPHRGMTEAF,TRBD1,NA,12,TRBV18,TRBJ1-1
ASSLGAEQF,NA,NA,9,TRBV5-1,TRBJ2-1
ATITGPGHMNTEAF,NA,NA,14,TRBV10-3,TRBJ1-1
ASSTQGQYSNQPQH,TRBD1,NA,14,TRBV19,TRBJ1-5
SVTGGPQY,TRBD1,NA,8,TRBV20-1,TRBJ2-3
ASSLEQRRTDTQY,NA,NA,13,TRBV5-1,TRBJ2-3
ASSLEAGDPYEQY,TRBD2,NA,13,TRBV5-1,TRBJ2-7
ASSRYAETQY,NA,NA,10,TRBV5-4,TRBJ2-5
ATTGEAGANVLT,TRBD1,NA,12,TRBV15,TRBJ2-6
ASSSREGARGYT,TRBD1,NA,12,TRBV5-1,TRBJ1-2
ASGFGTGAGDEQF,TRBD1,few,13,TRBV12-5,TRBJ2-1
APRQGLNTGELF,NA,NA,12,TRBV19,TRBJ2-2
ASSRGQEETQY,TRBD1,once,11,TRBV18,TRBJ2-5
ASSTGQTNTGELF,NA,NA,13,TRBV5-1,TRBJ2-2
SVGPGGSATEAF,TRBD1,few,12,TRBV29-1,TRBJ1-1
ASGGLAGAETQY,TRBD2,NA,12,TRBV6-5,TRBJ2-5
ASSSRRAGANVLT,NA,NA,13,TRBV5-8,TRBJ2-6
ASSQDPRSEAF,NA,NA,11,TRBV14,TRBJ1-1
ASSTRGATNEKLF,NA,NA,13,TRBV19,TRBJ1-4